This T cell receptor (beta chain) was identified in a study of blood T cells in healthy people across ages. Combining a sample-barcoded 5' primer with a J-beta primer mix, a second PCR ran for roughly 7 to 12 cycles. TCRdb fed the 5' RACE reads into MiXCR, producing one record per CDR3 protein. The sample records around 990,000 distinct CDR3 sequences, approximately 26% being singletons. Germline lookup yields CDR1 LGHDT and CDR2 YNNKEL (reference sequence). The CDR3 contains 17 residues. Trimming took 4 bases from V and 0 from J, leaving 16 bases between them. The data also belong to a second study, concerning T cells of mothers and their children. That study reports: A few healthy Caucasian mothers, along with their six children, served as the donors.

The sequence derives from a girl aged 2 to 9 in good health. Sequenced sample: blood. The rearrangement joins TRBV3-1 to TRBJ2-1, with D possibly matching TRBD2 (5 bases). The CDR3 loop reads CASSLRWSGSSYNEQFF. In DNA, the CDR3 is TGTGCCAGCAGCCTGAGGTGGAGCGGAAGCTCCTACAATGAGCAGTTCTTC.